Shown below are 5 T cell receptor beta chains from a single sample sequenced in a study of cytomegalovirus exposure and HLA in healthy donors. Primers: 60 Vbeta forward and 13 Jbeta reverse. Clones were sequenced by immunoSEQ multiplex PCR, and TCRdb holds only the in-frame ones, with some missing. The sample shows roughly 120,000 clones, less than 20% of them seen only once. Sequencing was done on a sample of PBMCs. The source is a young woman in good health and CMV-seronegative.

Only a few counts were recorded for this clone. The chain recombines TRBV18 with TRBJ1-4; the D is unclear. Germline CDR1 reads KGHSH; CDR2 reads LQKENI. With 4 bases removed from V and 0 bases from J, the gap between germline ends came to 9 bases. This CDR3 comprises 15 residues. CDR3 in amino acids: CASSHPLATNEKLFF. The DNA of the CDR3 is TGTGCCAGCTCACATCCCCTTGCAACTAATGAAAAACTGTTTTTT.

This chain uses TRBV7-9 with TRBJ2-3, with no clear D. Trimming cost V 7 bases and J 4 bases, with 12 bases left between them. CDR1 SEHNR and CDR2 FQNEAQ come from the germline V gene (reference sequence). The CDR3 totals 13 residues. This chain's CDR3 is CASILLVADTQYF. For the CDR3, the DNA is TGTGCCAGCATCCTCTTAGTTGCAGATACGCAGTATTTT.

This clone was detected only a few times. The chain carries TRBV9 and TRBJ2-1, with TRBD2 identical over 7 bases. The J segment lost 5 bases and the V segment lost 4 bases, leaving 0 bases of the junction unmatched. This CDR3 contains 12 residues. Germline CDR1 reads SGDLS; CDR2 reads YYNGEE. The CDR3 loop is CASSSGDNEQFF. As DNA, the CDR3 is TGTGCCAGCAGCAGCGGGGACAATGAGCAGTTCTTC.

This clone was picked up a small number of times. This rearrangement joins TRBV5-6 to TRBJ2-2; D might be TRBD2 (5 bases). V lost 5 bases to trimming and J lost 7 bases, with 15 bases between them. The CDR3 has 14 amino acids. Germline CDR1 and CDR2: SGHDT and YYEEEE. CDR3 region: CASSTEVAGGELFF. The CDR3 DNA reads as TGTGCCAGCAGTACGGAGGTGGCAGGCGGGGAGCTGTTTTTT.

In its sample, this clone was seen a few times. This chain links TRBV28 with TRBJ1-4; the D is unclear. Germline loops: CDR1 MDHEN, CDR2 SYDVKM. The length of the CDR3 is 14 residues. Trimming took 8 bases from V and 0 from J, leaving 10 bases between them. In nucleotides, the CDR3 is TGTGCCAGCTCCCAACTTGCAACTAATGAAAAACTGTTTTTT. Encoded protein: CASSQLATNEKLFF.